This T cell receptor beta chain was recovered during a study of regulatory T cells in long-lasting Graves disease. Time point: newly diagnosed GD, antithyroid drugs for less than 3 months. The TCR library was made from RNA extracted from PBMCs. The authors built TCR beta libraries using iRepertoire HTBI primers and Arm-PCR of CDR3 regions. As handled by the study authors: In the combined samples, 62 TRBV and more than 11 TRBJ segments were identified. TCRdb re-called the multiplex PCR reads through MiXCR, storing one row per CDR3 protein. None of the V and J calls come from the authors' own analysis; TCRdb made them. The sample yields fewer than 550,000 distinct CDR3 sequences, about a sixth seen once. This same sample was also taken into another study, of T cells in Graves' hyperthyroidism and ophthalmopathy. This second study notes: The authors deemed Graves' hyperthyroidism stable absent ophthalmopathy progression within 18 months. Thyroid ultrasound, orbital computed tomography, clinical symptoms, and serum thyroxine and TRAb underpinned diagnoses.

The sample consisted of peripheral blood mononuclear cells (PBMCs), taken at new diagnosis, from a patient treated with antithyroid drugs. The sequence came from a woman under 30 with Graves disease.

The CDR3 loop reads CSARTPAWDPEKLFF. The CDR3 DNA reads TGCAGTGCTAGAACGCCCGCGTGGGATCCTGAAAAACTGTTTTTT. This rearrangement joins TRBV20-1 to TRBJ1-4; no clear D. Trimming pared 2 bases from V and 7 bases from J, leaving 17 bases between. The CDR3 has 15 amino acids. CDR1 and CDR2 (germline): DFQATT, SNEGSKA (reference sequence).